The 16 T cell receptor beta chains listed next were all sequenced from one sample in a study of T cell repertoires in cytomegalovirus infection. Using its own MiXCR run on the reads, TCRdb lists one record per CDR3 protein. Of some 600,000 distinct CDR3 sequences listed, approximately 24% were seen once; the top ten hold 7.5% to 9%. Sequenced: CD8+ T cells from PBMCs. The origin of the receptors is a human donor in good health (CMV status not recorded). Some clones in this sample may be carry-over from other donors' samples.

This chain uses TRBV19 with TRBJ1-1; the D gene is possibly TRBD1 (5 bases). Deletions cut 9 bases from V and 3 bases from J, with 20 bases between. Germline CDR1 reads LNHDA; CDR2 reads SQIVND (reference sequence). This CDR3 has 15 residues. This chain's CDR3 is CASNSPGGEDTEAFF. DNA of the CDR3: TGTGCCAGCAACTCCCCGGGGGGAGAGGACACTGAAGCTTTCTTT.

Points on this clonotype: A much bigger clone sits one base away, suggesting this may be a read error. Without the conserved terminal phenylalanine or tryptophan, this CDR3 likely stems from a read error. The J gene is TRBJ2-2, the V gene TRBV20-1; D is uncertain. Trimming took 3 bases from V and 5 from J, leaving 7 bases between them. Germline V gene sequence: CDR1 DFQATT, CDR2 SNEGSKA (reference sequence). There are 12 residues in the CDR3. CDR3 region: CSASRETGELFS. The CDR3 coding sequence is TGCAGTGCTAGTAGGGAAACCGGGGAGCTGTTTTCT.

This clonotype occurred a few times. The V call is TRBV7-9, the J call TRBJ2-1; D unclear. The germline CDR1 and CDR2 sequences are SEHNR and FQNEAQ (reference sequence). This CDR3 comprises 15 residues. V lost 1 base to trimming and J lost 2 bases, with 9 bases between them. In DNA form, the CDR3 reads TGTGCCAGCAGCTTAGGGGGATACGCCTACAATGAGCAGTTCTTC. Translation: CASSLGGYAYNEQFF.

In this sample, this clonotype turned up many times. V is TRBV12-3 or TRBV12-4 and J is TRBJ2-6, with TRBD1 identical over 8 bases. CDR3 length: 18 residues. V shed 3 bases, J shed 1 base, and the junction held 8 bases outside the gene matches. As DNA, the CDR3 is TGTGCCAGCAGTTTTTACAGGGGGAAAAGTTCTGGGGCCAACGTCCTGACTTTC. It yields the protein CASSFYRGKSSGANVLTF.

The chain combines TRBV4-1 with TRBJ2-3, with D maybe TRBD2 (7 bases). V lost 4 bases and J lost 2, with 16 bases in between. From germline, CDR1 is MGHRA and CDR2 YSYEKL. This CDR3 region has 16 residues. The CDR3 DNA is TGCGCCAGCAGCCCCCACCGGGGGGCCACCACAGATACGCAGTATTTT. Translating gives CASSPHRGATTDTQYF.

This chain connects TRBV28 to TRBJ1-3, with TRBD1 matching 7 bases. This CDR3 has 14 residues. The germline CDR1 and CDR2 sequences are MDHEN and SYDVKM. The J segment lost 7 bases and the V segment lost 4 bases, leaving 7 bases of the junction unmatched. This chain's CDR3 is CASSSLLQGNTIYF. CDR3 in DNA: TGTGCCAGCAGTTCGTTGCTACAGGGGAACACCATATATTTT.

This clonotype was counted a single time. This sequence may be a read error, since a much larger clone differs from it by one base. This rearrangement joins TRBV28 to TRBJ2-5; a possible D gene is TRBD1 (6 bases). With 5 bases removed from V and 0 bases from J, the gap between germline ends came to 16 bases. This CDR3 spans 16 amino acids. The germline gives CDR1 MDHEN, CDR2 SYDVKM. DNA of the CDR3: TGTGCCAGCAGTAACGACAGGATCCCCAACCAAGAGACCCAGTACTTC. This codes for CASSNDRIPNQETQYF.

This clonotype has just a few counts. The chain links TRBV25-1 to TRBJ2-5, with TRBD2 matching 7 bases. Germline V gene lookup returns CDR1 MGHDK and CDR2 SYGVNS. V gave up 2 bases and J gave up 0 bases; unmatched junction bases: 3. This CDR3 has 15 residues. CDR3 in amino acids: CASSEGEGYQETQYF. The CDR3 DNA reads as TGTGCCAGCAGTGAAGGGGAGGGGTACCAAGAGACCCAGTACTTC.

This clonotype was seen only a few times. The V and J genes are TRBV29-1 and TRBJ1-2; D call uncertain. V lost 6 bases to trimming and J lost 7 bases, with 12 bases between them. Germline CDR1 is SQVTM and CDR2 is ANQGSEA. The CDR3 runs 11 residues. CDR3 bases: TGCAGCGTGCCGTTAAAACCTGGCTACACCTTC. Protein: CSVPLKPGYTF.

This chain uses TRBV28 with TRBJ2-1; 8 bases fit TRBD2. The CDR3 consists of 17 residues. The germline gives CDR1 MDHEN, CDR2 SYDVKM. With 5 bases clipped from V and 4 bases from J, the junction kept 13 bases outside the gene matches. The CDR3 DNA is TGTGCCAGCAGTCCCTCTGTTCGCGGGGGGAAATACAATGAGCAGTTCTTC. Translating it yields CASSPSVRGGKYNEQFF.

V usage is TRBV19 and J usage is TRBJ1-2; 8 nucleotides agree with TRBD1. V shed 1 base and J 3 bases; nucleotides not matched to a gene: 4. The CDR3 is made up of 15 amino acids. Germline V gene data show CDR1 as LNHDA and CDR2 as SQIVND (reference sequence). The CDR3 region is CASSIAAGQDYGYTF. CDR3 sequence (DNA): TGTGCCAGTAGTATAGCCGCGGGACAGGACTATGGCTACACCTTC. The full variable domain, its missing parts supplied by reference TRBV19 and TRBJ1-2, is DGGITQSPKYLFRKEGQNVTLSCEQNLNHDAMYWYRQDPGQGLRLIYYSQIVNDFQKGDIAEGYSVSREKKESFPLTVTSAQKNPTAFYLCASSIAAGQDYGYTFGSGTRLTVV.

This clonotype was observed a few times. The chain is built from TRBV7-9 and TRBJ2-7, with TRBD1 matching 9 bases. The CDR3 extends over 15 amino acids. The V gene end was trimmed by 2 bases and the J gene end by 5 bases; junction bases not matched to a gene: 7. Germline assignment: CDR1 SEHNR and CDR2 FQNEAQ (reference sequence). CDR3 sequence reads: CASSLPDRGVHEQYF. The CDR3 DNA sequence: TGTGCCAGCAGCTTACCGGACAGGGGCGTCCACGAGCAGTACTTC. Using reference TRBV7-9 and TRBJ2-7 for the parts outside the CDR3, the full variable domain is DTGVSQNPRHKITKRGQNVTFRCDPISEHNRLYWYRQTLGQGPEFLTYFQNEAQLEKSRLLSDRFSAERPKGSFSTLEIQRTEQGDSAMYLCASSLPDRGVHEQYFGPGTRLTVT.

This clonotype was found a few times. In nucleotides, the CDR3 is TGTGCCAGCAGTTTTGGGGACAGCTTCTACAATGAGCAGTTCTTC. Amino acids: CASSFGDSFYNEQFF. The chain combines TRBV12-3 or TRBV12-4 with TRBJ2-1; TRBD1 matches at 7 bases. Trimming took 3 bases from V and 3 from J; bases not matched to a gene: 5. The CDR3 sequence is 15 residues long.

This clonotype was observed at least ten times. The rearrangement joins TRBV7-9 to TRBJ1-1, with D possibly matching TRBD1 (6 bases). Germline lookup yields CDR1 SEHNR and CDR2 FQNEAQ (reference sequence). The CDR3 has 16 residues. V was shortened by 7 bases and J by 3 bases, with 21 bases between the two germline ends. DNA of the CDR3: TGTGCCAGCAAACCCACGACCGGACAGTTGTACACTGAAGCTTTCTTT. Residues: CASKPTTGQLYTEAFF.

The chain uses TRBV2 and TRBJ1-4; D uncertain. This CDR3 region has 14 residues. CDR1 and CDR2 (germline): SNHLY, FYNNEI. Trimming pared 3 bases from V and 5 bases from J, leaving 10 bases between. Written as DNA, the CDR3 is TGTGCCAGCAGTGAGCGAGGCGGGAATGAAAAACTGTTTTTT. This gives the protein CASSERGGNEKLFF.

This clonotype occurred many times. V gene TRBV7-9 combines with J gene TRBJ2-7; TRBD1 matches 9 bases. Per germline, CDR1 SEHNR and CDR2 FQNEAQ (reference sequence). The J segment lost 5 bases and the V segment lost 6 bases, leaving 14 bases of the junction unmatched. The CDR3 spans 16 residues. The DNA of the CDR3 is TGTGCCAGCAGGTTACAGGCGGGGGACAGGGTCCACGAGCAGTACTTC. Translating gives CASRLQAGDRVHEQYF.